The clone carrying this T cell receptor (beta chain) was observed a handful of times. These data originate in a study of T cells after yellow fever vaccination. The TCR cDNA carried a universal primer site and UMIs from 5'RACE template switching. TCRdb re-analysed the 5' RACE reads in MiXCR, keeping a single row per CDR3 protein. The data show hundreds of thousands of distinct CDR3 sequences, roughly 8.6% seen once. The V end was cut by 1 base, the J end by 3 bases, with 13 bases between. The CDR3 spans 15 residues. Germline values: CDR1 SGHVS, CDR2 FQNEAQ. The sequenced sample was PBMCs, obtained roughly seven weeks after the first yellow fever vaccination. The chain links TRBV7-8 to TRBJ2-7, with D unclear. The sequence was collected from a man aged 18-30 years who received the YFV17D yellow fever vaccine. The CDR3 DNA reads as TGTGCCAGCAGCTTAGGTTCGGGCGGCAACTACGAGCAGTACTTC. It codes for CASSLGSGGNYEQYF.